The rows below give T cell receptor beta chains drawn from one sample of a study of shared clonotypes between healthy human individuals. Here immunoSEQ multiplex PCR was the method, and the copy in TCRdb shows in-frame clones only, minus some. The sample shows 490,000 or so clones, 75% to 85% of them seen only once. The specimen was PBMCs. Receptors were obtained from a woman in her forties in good health. Some clones in this sample may be carry-over from other donors' samples. CDR3s include the opening cysteine and the closing phenylalanine or tryptophan. Each record gives: D gene, J gene, CDR3 length, clone size, V gene, CDR3 protein, CDR3 DNA. D genes are given only for firm matches. Clone size is given for some rows only: seen once, a few or many times, or a class if the clone is expanded.

>-|TRBJ2-7|15|once|TRBV6-5
CASSYSIASSYEQYF
TGTGCCAGCAGTTACTCGATCGCCAGCTCCTACGAGCAGTACTTC
>-|TRBJ2-1|15|few|TRBV5-8
CASSLVPEAYNEQFF
TGTGCCAGCAGCTTAGTTCCAGAGGCCTACAATGAGCAGTTCTTC
>-|TRBJ2-2|14|once|TRBV7-6
CASSLPGSDGELFF
TGTGCCAGCAGCTTACCCGGGTCAGACGGGGAGCTGTTTTTT
>TRBD1|TRBJ2-7|16|-|TRBV7-6
CASSLAGTELTYEQYF
TGTGCCAGCAGCTTAGCCGGGACAGAACTTACCTACGAGCAGTACTTC
>TRBD1|TRBJ1-1|14|-|TRBV19
CASAQGVTSTEAFF
TGTGCCAGTGCGCAGGGGGTCACGAGCACTGAAGCTTTCTTT
>-|TRBJ1-5|14|many|TRBV6-1
CASSVLANNQPQHF
TGTGCCAGCAGTGTTTTGGCCAACAATCAGCCCCAGCATTTT
>-|TRBJ1-2|13|-|TRBV4-3
CASSLSEGDGYTF
TGCGCCAGCAGCCTCTCCGAGGGGGATGGCTACACCTTC
>-|TRBJ2-7|13|many|TRBV5-4
CASSLGNSYEQYF
TGTGCCAGCAGCTTAGGCAATTCCTACGAGCAGTACTTC
>TRBD1|TRBJ2-7|14|-|TRBV7-9
CASSSGQGPYEQYF
TGTGCCAGCAGCTCAGGACAGGGACCCTACGAGCAGTACTTC
>-|TRBJ1-4|13|few|TRBV5-1
CASSGGYGDGLFF
TGCGCCAGCAGCGGAGGGTATGGGGACGGGCTGTTTTTT
>TRBD2|TRBJ2-7|13|-|TRBV7-6
CASSLKAGDEQYF
TGTGCTAGCAGCTTAAAAGCGGGGGACGAGCAGTACTTC
>-|TRBJ2-7|14|-|TRBV27
CASSSKTGTYEQYF
TGTGCCAGCAGTTCTAAGACAGGTACCTACGAGCAGTACTTC
>TRBD2|TRBJ2-7|15|-|TRBV29-1
CSVEGSSGSSYEQYF
TGCAGCGTTGAAGGTTCTAGCGGGAGTTCCTACGAGCAGTACTTC
>TRBD1|TRBJ1-1|12|-|TRBV29-1
CSVTQGGTEAFF
TGCAGCGTAACACAGGGGGGCACTGAAGCTTTCTTT
>-|TRBJ2-1|10|-|TRBV20-1
CSASYNEQFF
TGCAGTGCGAGTTACAATGAGCAGTTCTTC
>TRBD1|TRBJ2-7|12|few|TRBV2
CASGGQGYEQYF
TGTGCCAGTGGTGGACAGGGCTACGAGCAGTACTTC
>TRBD2|TRBJ2-2|12|-|TRBV11-3
CASSLNGGGLFF
TGTGCCAGCAGCTTAAATGGCGGGGGGCTGTTTTTT
>-|TRBJ2-3|12|few|TRBV6-5
CASSSDTDTQYF
TGTGCCAGCAGCTCCGACACAGATACGCAGTATTTT
>-|TRBJ1-1|13|many|TRBV6-1
CASSESGGRVAFF
TGTGCCAGCAGTGAATCGGGGGGACGAGTGGCTTTCTTT
>TRBD1|TRBJ1-1|14|once|TRBV6-5
CASNGRQGSTEAFF
TGTGCCAGCAACGGACGACAGGGTAGTACTGAAGCTTTCTTT
>-|TRBJ1-1|13|-|TRBV5-6
CASTRQANTEAFF
TGTGCCAGCACCCGACAGGCTAACACTGAAGCTTTCTTT
>-|TRBJ2-3|13|-|TRBV10-3
CAISPPGTDTQYF
TGTGCCATCAGTCCTCCGGGCACAGATACGCAGTATTTT
>-|TRBJ1-4|14|-|TRBV7-2
CASSPGTAGEKLFF
TGTGCCAGCAGCCCCGGGACCGCCGGTGAAAAACTGTTTTTT
>TRBD1|TRBJ1-5|16|-|TRBV10-3
CAISAGTGYSNQPQHF
TGTGCCATCAGCGCCGGGACAGGGTATAGCAATCAGCCCCAGCATTTT
>-|TRBJ2-1|15|-|TRBV11-2
CASSRTGSGYNEQFF
TGTGCCAGCAGCAGAACCGGGTCTGGGTACAATGAGCAGTTCTTC
>-|TRBJ1-1|13|few|TRBV2
CASKVDMNTEAFF
TGTGCCAGCAAGGTAGACATGAACACTGAAGCTTTCTTT